This TCR beta chain derives from a study of blood T cell repertoires in COVID-19. Across the study: Spain, Italy and the United States supplied samples that represented acute and convalescent COVID-19. PBMCs, B-cell-depleted T cells, or T cells were the source of the cDNA or gDNA that made up the material.

V lost 4 bases and J lost 6; bases outside the gene matches: 13. The germline gives CDR1 SGHDN, CDR2 FVKESK. CDR3 length equals 17 residues. Source study methods: The authors estimated nucleated cell counts from reference gene primer amplification. Sequencing used immunoSEQ multiplex PCR; TCRdb keeps in-frame clones, though not all of them. V, J and clone size reflect that table, while D and trimming were determined from the DNA. Here the sample spans 25,000 to 35,000 clones, 70% to 90% being singletons. The gene calls are TRBV14 and TRBJ1-2, with TRBD1 matching 11 bases. Source material: peripheral blood. The sequence derives from a man older than 75 with active COVID-19. The CDR3 nucleotides are TGTGCCAGCAGCCGGACCGCCGCCGGGACAGGGGGAAATGGCTACACCTTC. It is translated as CASSRTAAGTGGNGYTF.